These 12 T cell receptor beta chains share one sample of origin, sequenced in a study of identical twins. TCRdb re-analysed the 5' RACE reads in MiXCR, keeping a single row per CDR3 protein. The sample lists over 250,000 distinct CDR3 sequences, 8% to 9.5% occurring once. These sequences were also reported in another study, on yellow fever vaccine responses in identical twins.

The source material was CD8+ T cells sorted from blood. These receptors came from a woman between 18 and 29 years old in good health.

This clonotype was recorded at least ten times. The V call is TRBV11-1, the J call TRBJ2-7, with 8 bases aligning to TRBD2. The CDR3 is 18 residues long. Unmatched junction bases numbered 14, after V lost 1 base and J lost 3 bases. Germline assignment: CDR1 SGHAT and CDR2 FQDESV (reference sequence). CDR3 DNA sequence: TGTGCCAGCAGCTTAGATTTACTAGCGGTCGGAGCTAGCTACGAGCAGTACTTC. Its translation: CASSLDLLAVGASYEQYF.

This clonotype was recorded many times. V usage is TRBV10-3 and J usage is TRBJ2-7; TRBD1 agrees at 8 bases. The germline CDR1 and CDR2 sequences are ENHRY and SYGVKD. The CDR3 sequence is 13 residues long. V lost 3 bases, J lost 5 bases, and 3 bases stayed unmatched. CDR3 loop: CAISDPDRDEQYF. The DNA for the CDR3 is TGTGCCATCAGTGACCCGGACAGGGACGAGCAGTACTTC.

V usage is TRBV12-3 or TRBV12-4 and J usage is TRBJ1-2; D not resolved. Between the trimmed V and J ends, which lost 3 bases and 8 bases, there was a span of 16 bases. CDR3 length equals 14 residues. CDR3 sequence (DNA): TGTGCCAGCAGTTTTAGTGCCGACCTTCCGGGCTACACCTTC. Translating it yields CASSFSADLPGYTF.

This clonotype was observed at least ten times. J is TRBJ2-7 and V is TRBV4-3, with a possible D match to TRBD1 (7 bases). Trimming took 2 bases from V and 3 from J, leaving 17 bases between them. Germline V gene data show CDR1 as LGHNA and CDR2 as YSLEER. The CDR3 spans 16 residues. The CDR3 bases are TGCGCCAGCAGCCAAACATCGCGGGACAGAAACTACGAGCAGTACTTC. Its translation is CASSQTSRDRNYEQYF.

A few counts support this clonotype. V and J are TRBV9 and TRBJ2-7; TRBD2 matches 7 bases. Trimming took 7 bases from V and 6 from J; bases not matched to a gene: 7. Germline V gene data show CDR1 as SGDLS and CDR2 as YYNGEE. The CDR3 extends over 12 amino acids. The chain's CDR3 is CASGGEGGEQYF. Written as DNA, the CDR3 is TGTGCCAGCGGGGGGGAAGGTGGCGAGCAGTACTTC.

The CDR3 sequence: CSVEDRETSSYEQYF. The CDR3 bases are TGCAGCGTTGAAGATCGCGAGACTTCTTCCTACGAGCAGTACTTC. This chain joins TRBV29-1 and TRBJ2-7; D ambiguous. CDR1 and CDR2 from the germline V gene are SQVTM and ANQGSEA. CDR3 size: 15 residues. V lost 0 bases to trimming and J lost 1 base, with 13 bases between them.

The chain has TRBV27 and TRBJ2-7; no clear D gene. The V gene's germline CDR1 is MNHEY and CDR2 SMNVEV (reference sequence). The V end lost 7 bases, the J end lost 0 bases, and 7 bases lay between the germline ends. This CDR3 has 12 residues. The CDR3 region has the DNA TGTGCCAGCAAGGGTGTCTCCTACGAGCAGTACTTC. It is translated as CASKGVSYEQYF.

The chain joins TRBV21-1 to TRBJ2-3; TRBD1, the table's D call, lacks a check against the DNA. TRBV21-1 is marked as a pseudogene. The CDR3 consists of 11 residues. The DNA of the CDR3 is TGTGCCAGCAGCAAAAGGGGTACGCAGTATTTT. This codes for CASSKRGTQYF.

In this sample, this clonotype turned up a few times. V usage is TRBV21-1 and J usage is TRBJ2-1; the table's D call, TRBD2, has no DNA check behind it. TRBV21-1 is a pseudogene. The CDR3 extends over 15 amino acids. This CDR3 is CASSKGTSPNNEQFF. CDR3 sequence (DNA): TGTGCCAGCAGCAAGGGGACTAGCCCGAACAATGAGCAGTTCTTC.

This clonotype showed up many times. This chain joins TRBV28 and TRBJ2-3; D may be TRBD2 (7 bases). Between the trimmed V and J ends, which lost 5 bases and 5 bases, there was a span of 23 bases. The CDR3 runs 17 residues. CDR1 is MDHEN and CDR2 is SYDVKM in the germline V gene. The CDR3 DNA follows: TGTGCCAGCAGTGCCCACCTCTGGGGGCGGGAGAGAGATACGCAGTATTTT. Translation: CASSAHLWGRERDTQYF.

This clonotype showed up many times. The rearrangement uses TRBV20-1 and TRBJ2-7; TRBD1 matches 9 bases. V lost 6 bases to trimming and J lost 4 bases; unmatched junction nucleotides: 10. The germline gives CDR1 DFQATT, CDR2 SNEGSKA (reference sequence). The CDR3 has 14 residues. The CDR3 nucleotides are TGCAGTGCCCGAGACGGGACAGGGTATTACGAGCAGTACTTC. Its translation is CSARDGTGYYEQYF.

This clonotype was seen only a few times. The genes are TRBV24-1 and TRBJ2-3, with 7 bases fitting TRBD1. With V trimmed by 3 bases and J by 3 bases, 2 bases remained unmatched. This CDR3 has 14 amino acids. From germline, CDR1 is KGHDR and CDR2 SFDVKD. The CDR3 sequence: CATSDRDSTDTQYF. The CDR3 region has the DNA TGTGCCACCAGTGATCGGGACAGTACAGATACGCAGTATTTT.